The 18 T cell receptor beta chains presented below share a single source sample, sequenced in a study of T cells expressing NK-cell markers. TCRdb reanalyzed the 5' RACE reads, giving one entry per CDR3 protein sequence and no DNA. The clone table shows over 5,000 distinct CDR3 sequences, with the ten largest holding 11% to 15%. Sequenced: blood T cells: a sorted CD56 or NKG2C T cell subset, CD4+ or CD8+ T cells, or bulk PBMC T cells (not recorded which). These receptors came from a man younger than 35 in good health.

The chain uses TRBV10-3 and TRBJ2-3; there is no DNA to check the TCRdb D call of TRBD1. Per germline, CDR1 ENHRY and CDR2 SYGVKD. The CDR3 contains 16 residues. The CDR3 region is CAISVSQTGPADTQYF.

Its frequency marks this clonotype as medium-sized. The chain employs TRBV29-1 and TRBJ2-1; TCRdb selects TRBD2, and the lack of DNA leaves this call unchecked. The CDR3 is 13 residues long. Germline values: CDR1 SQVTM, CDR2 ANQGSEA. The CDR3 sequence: CSVGGLAAREQFF.

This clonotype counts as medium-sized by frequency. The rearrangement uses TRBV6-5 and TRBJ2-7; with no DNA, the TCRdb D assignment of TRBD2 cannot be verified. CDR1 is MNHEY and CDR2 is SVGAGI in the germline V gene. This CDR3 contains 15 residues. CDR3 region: CASRRTSGSKYEQYF.

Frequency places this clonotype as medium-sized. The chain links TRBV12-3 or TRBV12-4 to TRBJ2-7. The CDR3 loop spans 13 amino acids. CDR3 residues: CASSSLAAREQYF.

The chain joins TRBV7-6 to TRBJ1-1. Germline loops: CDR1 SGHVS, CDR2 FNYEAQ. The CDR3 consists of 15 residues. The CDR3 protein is CASSLEGGANTEAFF.

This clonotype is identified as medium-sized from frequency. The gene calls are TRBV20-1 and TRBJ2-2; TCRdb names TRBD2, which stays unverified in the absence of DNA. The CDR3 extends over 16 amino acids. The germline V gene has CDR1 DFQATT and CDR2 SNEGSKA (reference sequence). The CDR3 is CSAPGTSGGNTGELFF.

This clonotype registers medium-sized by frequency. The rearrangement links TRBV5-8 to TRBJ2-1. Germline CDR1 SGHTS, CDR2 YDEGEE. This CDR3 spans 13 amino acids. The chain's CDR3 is CASSFSLYNEQFF.

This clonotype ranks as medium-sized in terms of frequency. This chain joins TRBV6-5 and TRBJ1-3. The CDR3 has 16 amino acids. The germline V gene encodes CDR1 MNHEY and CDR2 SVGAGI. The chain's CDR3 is CASSYSTAESGNTIYF.

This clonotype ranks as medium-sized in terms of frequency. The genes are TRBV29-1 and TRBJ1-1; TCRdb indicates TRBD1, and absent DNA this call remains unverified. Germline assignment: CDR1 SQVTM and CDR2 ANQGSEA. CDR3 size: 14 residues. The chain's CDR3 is CSVDGHGRGTEAFF.

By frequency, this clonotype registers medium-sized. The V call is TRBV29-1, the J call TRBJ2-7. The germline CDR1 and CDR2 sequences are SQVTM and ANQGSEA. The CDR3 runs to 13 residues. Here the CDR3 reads CSAKKDVGIEQYF.

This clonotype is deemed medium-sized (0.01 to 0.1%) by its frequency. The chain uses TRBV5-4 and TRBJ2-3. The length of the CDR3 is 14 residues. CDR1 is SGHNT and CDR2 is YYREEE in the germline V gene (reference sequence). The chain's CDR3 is CASSGNSFTDTQYF.

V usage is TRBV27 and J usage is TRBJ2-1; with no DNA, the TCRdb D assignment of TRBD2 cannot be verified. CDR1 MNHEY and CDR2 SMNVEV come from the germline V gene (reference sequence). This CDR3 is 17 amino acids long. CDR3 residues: CASSLSFKRAALHEQFF.

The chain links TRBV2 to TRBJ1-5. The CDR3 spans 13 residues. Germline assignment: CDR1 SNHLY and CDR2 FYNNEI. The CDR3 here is CASSVEENQPQHF.

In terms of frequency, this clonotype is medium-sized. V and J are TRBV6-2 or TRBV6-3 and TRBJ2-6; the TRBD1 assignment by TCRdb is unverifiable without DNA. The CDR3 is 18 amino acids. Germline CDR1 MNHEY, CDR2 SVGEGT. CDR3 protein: CASSLQGRRVSGANVLTF.

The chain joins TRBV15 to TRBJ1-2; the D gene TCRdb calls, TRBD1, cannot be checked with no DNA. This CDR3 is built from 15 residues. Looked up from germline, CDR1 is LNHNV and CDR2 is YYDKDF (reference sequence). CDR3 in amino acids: CATSRPDTGLYGYTF. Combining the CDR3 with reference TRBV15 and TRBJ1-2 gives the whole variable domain DAMVIQNPRYQVTQFGKPVTLSCSQTLNHNVMYWYQQKSSQAPKLLFHYYDKDFNNEADTPDNFQSRRPNTSFCFLDIRSPGLGDTAMYLCATSRPDTGLYGYTFGSGTRLTVV.

CDR3 region: CASSLGDRDSGANVLTF. The gene calls are TRBV5-1 and TRBJ2-6; TCRdb designates TRBD1, a call that cannot be tested without DNA. The CDR3 loop spans 17 amino acids. Germline V lookup: CDR1 SGHRS, CDR2 YFSETQ.

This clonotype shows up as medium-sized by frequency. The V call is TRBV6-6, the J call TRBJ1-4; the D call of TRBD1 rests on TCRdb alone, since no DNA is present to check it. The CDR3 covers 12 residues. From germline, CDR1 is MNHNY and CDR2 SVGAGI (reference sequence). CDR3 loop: CASLGGGEKLFF.

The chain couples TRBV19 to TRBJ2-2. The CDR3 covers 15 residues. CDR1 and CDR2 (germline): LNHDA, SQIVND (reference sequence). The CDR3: CASSSPGTRTGELFF. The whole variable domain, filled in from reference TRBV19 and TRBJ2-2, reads DGGITQSPKYLFRKEGQNVTLSCEQNLNHDAMYWYRQDPGQGLRLIYYSQIVNDFQKGDIAEGYSVSREKKESFPLTVTSAQKNPTAFYLCASSSPGTRTGELFFGEGSRLTVL.